The sequence of this TCR beta chain was determined in a study of early T cells in non-severe SARS-CoV-2 infection. Findings and limits, study-wide: VDJdb matches were skewed toward anti-spike CD8 T cell responses.

Individual cDNA molecules were tagged with unique molecular identifiers, the study reported. TCRdb analysed the 5' RACE reads with MiXCR anew, one entry per CDR3 protein. In the table there are 50,000 to 65,000 distinct CDR3 sequences, roughly 14% of which are singletons. There are 14 residues in the CDR3. Germline loops: CDR1 SGHVS, CDR2 FQNEAQ. Trimming removed 10 bases at V and 3 bases at J, with 16 bases between. Turning to this clonotype: The antigen is not known.

The clonotype was recovered from an adult who was a healthcare worker with PCR-confirmed SARS-CoV-2 infection or an uninfected control (not recorded which). V and J are TRBV7-8 and TRBJ2-1; TRBD1 or TRBD2 may be the D gene (5 bases each). The sequencing sample was made of whole blood. This CDR3 is CATQGARDYNEQFF. The CDR3 bases are TGTGCCACCCAAGGGGCGAGGGACTACAATGAGCAGTTCTTC.